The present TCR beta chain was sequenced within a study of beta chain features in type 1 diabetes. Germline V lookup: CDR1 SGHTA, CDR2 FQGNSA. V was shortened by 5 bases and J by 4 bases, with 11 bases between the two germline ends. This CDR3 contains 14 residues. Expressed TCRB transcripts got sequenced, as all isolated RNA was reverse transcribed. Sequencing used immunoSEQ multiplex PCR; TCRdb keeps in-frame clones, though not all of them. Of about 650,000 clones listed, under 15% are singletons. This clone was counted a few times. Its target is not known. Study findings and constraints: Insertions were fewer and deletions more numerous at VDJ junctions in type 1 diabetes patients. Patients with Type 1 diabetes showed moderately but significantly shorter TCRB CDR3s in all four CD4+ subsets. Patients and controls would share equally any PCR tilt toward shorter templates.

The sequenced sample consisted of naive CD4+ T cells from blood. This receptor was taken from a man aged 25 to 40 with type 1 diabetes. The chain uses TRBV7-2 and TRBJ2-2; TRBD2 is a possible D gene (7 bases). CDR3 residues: CASSGGAPTGELFF. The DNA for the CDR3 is TGTGCCAGCAGCGGGGGGGCTCCCACCGGGGAGCTGTTTTTT.